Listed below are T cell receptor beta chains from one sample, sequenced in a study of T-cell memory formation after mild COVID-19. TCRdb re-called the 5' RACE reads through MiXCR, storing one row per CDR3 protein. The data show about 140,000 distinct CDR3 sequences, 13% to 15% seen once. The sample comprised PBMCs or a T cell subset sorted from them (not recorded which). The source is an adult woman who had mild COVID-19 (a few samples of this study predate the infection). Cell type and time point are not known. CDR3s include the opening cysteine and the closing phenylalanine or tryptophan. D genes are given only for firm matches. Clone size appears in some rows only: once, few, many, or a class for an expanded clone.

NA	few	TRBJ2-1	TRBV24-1	CATSDLGTPGYNEQFF	TGTGCCACCAGTGATTTGGGGACCCCTGGCTACAATGAGCAGTTCTTC
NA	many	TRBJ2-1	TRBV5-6	CASSLVGDEQFF	TGTGCCAGCAGCTTGGTAGGCGATGAGCAGTTCTTC
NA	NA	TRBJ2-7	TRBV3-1	CASSQDFSTRSYEQYF	TGTGCCAGCAGCCAAGATTTCTCCACTAGATCCTACGAGCAGTACTTC
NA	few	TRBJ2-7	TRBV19	CASSIGLQSEQYF	TGTGCCAGTAGTATAGGTTTACAGTCCGAGCAGTACTTC
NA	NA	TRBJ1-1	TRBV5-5	CASTWEVNTEAFF	TGTGCCAGCACCTGGGAGGTGAACACTGAAGCTTTCTTT
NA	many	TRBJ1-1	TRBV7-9	CASSLYELDRKAFF	TGTGCCAGCAGCTTATATGAGTTGGACAGAAAAGCTTTCTTT
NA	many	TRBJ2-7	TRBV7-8	CASSLERTYEQYF	TGTGCCAGCAGCTTAGAGCGAACCTACGAGCAGTACTTC
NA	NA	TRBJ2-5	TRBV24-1	CATRGVEGTQETQYF	TGTGCCACCAGGGGAGTGGAGGGCACCCAAGAGACCCAGTACTTC
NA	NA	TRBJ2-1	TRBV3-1	CASSHDATAAEQFF	TGTGCCAGCAGCCACGATGCAACGGCGGCTGAGCAGTTCTTC
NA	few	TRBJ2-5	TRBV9	CASSVDGFVETQYF	TGTGCCAGCAGCGTAGATGGCTTCGTGGAGACCCAGTACTTC
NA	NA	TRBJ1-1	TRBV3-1	CASSQVYGSGREGTEAFF	TGTGCCAGCAGCCAAGTTTATGGGTCAGGACGAGAGGGGACTGAAGCTTTCTTT
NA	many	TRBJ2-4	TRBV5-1	CASSARGSKNIQYF	TGCGCCAGCAGCGCCCGGGGATCCAAAAACATTCAGTACTTC
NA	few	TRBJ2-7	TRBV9	CASSPSGLYEQYF	TGTGCCAGCAGCCCGAGTGGCTTATACGAGCAGTACTTC
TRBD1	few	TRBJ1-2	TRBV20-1	CSAEGGIGYGYTF	TGCAGCGCGGAAGGGGGCATCGGCTATGGCTACACCTTC
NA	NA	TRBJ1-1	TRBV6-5	CASTNRVETEAFF	TGTGCCAGCACGAACCGGGTAGAGACTGAAGCTTTCTTT
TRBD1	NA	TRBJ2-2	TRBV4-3	CASSQDGTGANTGELFF	TGCGCCAGCAGCCAAGATGGGACAGGAGCGAACACCGGGGAGCTGTTTTTT
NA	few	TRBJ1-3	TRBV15	CATSRGGPASSGNTIYF	TGTGCCACCAGCAGAGGAGGACCGGCGAGCTCTGGAAACACCATATATTTT
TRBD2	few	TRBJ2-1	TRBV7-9	CASSSAVWREGNGEPNEQFF	TGTGCCAGCAGCTCCGCCGTATGGCGGGAGGGAAACGGGGAGCCCAATGAGCAGTTCTTC
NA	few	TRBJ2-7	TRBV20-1	CSARHPGEPYEQYF	TGCAGTGCTAGACATCCGGGGGAACCCTACGAGCAGTACTTC
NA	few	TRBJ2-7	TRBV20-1	CSAQGGSYEQYF	TGCAGTGCCCAGGGGGGATCCTACGAGCAGTACTTC
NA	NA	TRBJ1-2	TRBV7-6	CARSPTENVNYGYTF	TGTGCCAGAAGCCCGACAGAGAACGTTAACTATGGCTACACCTTC
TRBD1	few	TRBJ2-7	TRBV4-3	CASSQDTGDSYEQYF	TGCGCCAGCAGCCAAGATACAGGGGACTCCTACGAGCAGTACTTC
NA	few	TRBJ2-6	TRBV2	CASSERGLAGDLRAGANVLTF	TGTGCCAGCAGTGAACGAGGGCTGGCAGGGGACCTACGAGCTGGGGCCAACGTCCTGACTTTC
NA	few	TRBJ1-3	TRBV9	CASSTGGGAAGNTIYF	TGTGCCAGCAGCACCGGGGGGGGAGCGGCTGGAAACACCATATATTTT
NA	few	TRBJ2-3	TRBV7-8	CASSPSRGSTDTQYF	TGTGCCAGCAGCCCATCTAGGGGTTCCACAGATACGCAGTATTTT
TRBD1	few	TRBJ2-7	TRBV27	CASKAGQGSYEQYF	TGTGCCAGCAAAGCGGGACAGGGTTCCTACGAGCAGTACTTC
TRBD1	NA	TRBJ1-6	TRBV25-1	CASSLTGQDSPLHF	TGTGCCAGCAGTCTGACAGGACAGGATTCACCCCTCCACTTT
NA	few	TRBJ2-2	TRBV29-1	CSVGITGELFF	TGCAGCGTTGGGATCACCGGGGAGCTGTTTTTT
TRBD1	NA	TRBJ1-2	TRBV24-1	CATLEGAYNYGYTF	TGTGCCACCCTGGAGGGGGCATATAACTATGGCTACACCTTC
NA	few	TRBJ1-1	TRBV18	CASSPGATLEAFF	TGTGCCAGCTCACCGGGGGCGACGCTTGAAGCTTTCTTT
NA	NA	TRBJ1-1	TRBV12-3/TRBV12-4	CASSAPGRGHTEAFF	TGTGCCAGCAGTGCCCCTGGGCGGGGCCACACTGAAGCTTTCTTT
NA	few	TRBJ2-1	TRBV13	CASSIGAAPSYNEQFF	TGTGCCAGCAGCATCGGGGCGGCTCCCTCCTACAATGAGCAGTTCTTC
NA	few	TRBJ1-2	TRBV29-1	CSVRSDGYTF	TGCAGCGTCCGATCGGATGGCTACACCTTC
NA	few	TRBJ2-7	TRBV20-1	CSARDIGSYEQYF	TGCAGTGCTAGGGACATCGGCTCCTACGAGCAGTACTTC
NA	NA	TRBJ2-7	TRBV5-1	CASSHPRDSSSYEQYF	TGCGCCAGCAGCCACCCCCGGGACTCCAGCTCCTACGAGCAGTACTTC
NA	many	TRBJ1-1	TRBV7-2	CASSSGGYTEAFF	TGTGCCAGCAGCTCGGGAGGTTATACTGAAGCTTTCTTT